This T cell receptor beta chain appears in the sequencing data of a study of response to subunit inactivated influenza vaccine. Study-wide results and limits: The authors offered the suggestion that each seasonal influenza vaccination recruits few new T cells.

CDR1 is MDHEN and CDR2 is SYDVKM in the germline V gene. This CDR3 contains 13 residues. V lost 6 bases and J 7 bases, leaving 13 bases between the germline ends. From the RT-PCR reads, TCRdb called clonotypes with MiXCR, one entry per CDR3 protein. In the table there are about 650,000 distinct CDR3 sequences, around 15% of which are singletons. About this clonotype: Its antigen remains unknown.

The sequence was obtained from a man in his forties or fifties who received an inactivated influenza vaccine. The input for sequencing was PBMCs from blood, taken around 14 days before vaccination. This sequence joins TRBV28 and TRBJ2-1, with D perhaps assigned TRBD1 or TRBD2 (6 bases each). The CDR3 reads CASRIQGGNEQFF. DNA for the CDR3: TGTGCCAGCAGGATACAGGGAGGTAATGAGCAGTTCTTC.